This T cell receptor (beta chain) was sequenced for a study of blood T cells in healthy people across ages. Study background: Capture via template switching afforded approximately one barcoded beta molecule per two T cells.

V gave up 4 bases and J gave up 4 bases; unmatched junction bases: 7. Germline CDR1 and CDR2: MDHEN and SYDVKM. This CDR3 comprises 15 residues. It was with a sample-barcoded 5' primer and a J-beta primer mix that a second PCR of roughly 6 to 11 cycles was run. TCRdb fed the 5' RACE reads into MiXCR, producing one record per CDR3 protein. Altogether around 1,900,000 distinct CDR3 sequences are present, 39% being singletons, with the ten largest covering roughly 24%. The chain combines TRBV28 with TRBJ2-3; 8 bases fit TRBD1. Specimen: blood. The clonotype originates from a human donor in good health. CDR3 sequence: CASSSETGAPDTQYF. The CDR3 DNA follows: TGTGCCAGCAGTTCCGAGACAGGGGCCCCAGATACGCAGTATTTT. Full variable domain (outside the CDR3, taken from reference TRBV28 and TRBJ2-3): DVKVTQSSRYLVKRTGEKVFLECVQDMDHENMFWYRQDPGLGLRLIYFSYDVKMKEKGDIPEGYSVSREKKERFSLILESASTNQTSMYLCASSSETGAPDTQYFGPGTRLTVL.